The 26 T cell receptor beta chains reported below all come from one sample, sequenced in a study of T cells after yellow fever vaccination. TCRdb analysed the 5' RACE reads with MiXCR anew, one entry per CDR3 protein. The sample has 450,000 to 650,000 distinct CDR3 sequences; 20% to 25% are singletons. The source was PBMCs, collected approximately 22 days after the first yellow fever vaccination. These TCRs come from a man aged 18 to 35 who received the YFV17D yellow fever vaccine.

The chain employs TRBV30 and TRBJ2-5, with no clear D. With 3 bases removed from V and 7 bases from J, the gap between germline ends came to 15 bases. The CDR3 runs to 13 residues. Germline loops: CDR1 GTSNPN, CDR2 SVGIG (reference sequence). The CDR3 reads CAWSYPAVGTQYF. Here the CDR3 DNA reads TGTGCCTGGAGCTATCCAGCCGTTGGGACCCAGTACTTC.

This sequence joins TRBV2 and TRBJ2-3; 7 positions match TRBD2. V gave up 3 bases and J gave up 5 bases; unmatched junction bases: 5. This CDR3 comprises 14 residues. The V gene's germline CDR1 is SNHLY and CDR2 FYNNEI. In DNA, the CDR3 is TGTGCCAGCAGTGAGACTACTAGCGTAGATACGCAGTATTTT. Its protein is CASSETTSVDTQYF. Drawing the rest from reference TRBV2 and TRBJ2-3, the complete variable domain is EPEVTQTPSHQVTQMGQEVILRCVPISNHLYFYWYRQILGQKVEFLVSFYNNEISEKSEIFDDQFSVERPDGSNFTLKIRSTKLEDSAMYFCASSETTSVDTQYFGPGTRLTVL.

This clonotype was found a few times. The CDR3 region has the DNA TGTGCCAGCAGCAACACGGGGGGAGATACGCAGTATTTT. Amino acids: CASSNTGGDTQYF. V is TRBV11-3 and J is TRBJ2-3, with TRBD2 matching over 7 bases. The CDR3 length is 13 residues. Germline loops: CDR1 SGHNT, CDR2 YENEEA. Trimming cost V 5 bases and J 5 bases; bases outside gene matches: 4.

The chain is built from TRBV4-1 and TRBJ2-7, with 7 bases identical to TRBD1. The length of the CDR3 is 17 residues. Germline V gives CDR1 MGHRA, CDR2 YSYEKL. After removal of 4 bases from V and 0 bases from J, the junction contained 12 bases not matched to a gene. CDR3 nucleotides: TGCGCCAGCAGCCGCAGCCGGGGACAGCAATACTCCTACGAGCAGTACTTC. It is translated as CASSRSRGQQYSYEQYF.

The V call is TRBV7-2, the J call TRBJ1-1; D is possibly TRBD1 (6 bases). V was clipped by 2 bases and J by 1 base, with 14 bases between them. The CDR3 length is 16 residues. Germline-derived CDR1 and CDR2 are SGHTA and FQGNSA. CDR3 protein: CASSLFAPGQNTEAFF. The CDR3 bases are TGTGCCAGCAGCTTATTCGCTCCGGGACAGAACACTGAAGCTTTCTTT.

A few counts support this clonotype. The chain links TRBV12-3 or TRBV12-4 to TRBJ2-1; D is ambiguous. The CDR3 contains 13 residues. The V and J ends lost 1 base and 7 bases respectively, with 8 bases between them. The DNA of the CDR3 is TGTGCCAGCAGTTTAGACGGTCCAAATGAGCAGTTCTTC. It specifies CASSLDGPNEQFF.

This clonotype was counted between two and nine times. The V and J genes are TRBV27 and TRBJ2-2; TRBD2 is a possible D gene (6 bases). This CDR3 spans 16 amino acids. Per the germline V gene, CDR1 is MNHEY and CDR2 is SMNVEV (reference sequence). V was pared by 5 bases and J by 0 bases, with 13 bases between. The CDR3: CASSAPGLTNTGELFF. CDR3 in DNA: TGTGCCAGCAGTGCGCCGGGACTTACGAACACCGGGGAGCTGTTTTTT.

This clonotype showed up just a few times. V gene TRBV24-1 combines with J gene TRBJ2-5; D call uncertain. Trimming removed 4 bases at V and 2 bases at J, with 7 bases between. The CDR3 is made up of 13 amino acids. Germline loops: CDR1 KGHDR, CDR2 SFDVKD. In DNA, the CDR3 is TGTGCCACCAGTGACTCCCGTCAAGAGACCCAGTACTTC. Translating gives CATSDSRQETQYF.

This clonotype was seen more than once but under ten times. V gene TRBV5-1 combines with J gene TRBJ2-1; 10 bases map to TRBD1. The CDR3 sequence is 18 residues long. CDR1 and CDR2 from the germline V gene are SGHRS and YFSETQ. Trimming took 4 bases from V and 2 from J; bases not matched to a gene: 12. The CDR3 loop is CASSPYPGQGTAYNEQFF. CDR3 in DNA: TGCGCCAGCAGCCCATATCCGGGACAGGGGACGGCCTACAATGAGCAGTTCTTC.

The genes are TRBV5-1 and TRBJ1-4; perhaps TRBD1 as D (5 bases). V was shortened by 4 bases and J by 1 base, with 14 bases between the two germline ends. Per germline, CDR1 SGHRS and CDR2 YFSETQ. CDR3 length: 16 residues. The CDR3 sequence is CASSLGTPQTNEKLFF. The CDR3 DNA is TGCGCCAGCAGCCTGGGGACCCCTCAAACTAATGAAAAACTGTTTTTT. Using reference TRBV5-1 and TRBJ1-4 for the parts outside the CDR3, the full variable domain is KAGVTQTPRYLIKTRGQQVTLSCSPISGHRSVSWYQQTPGQGLQFLFEYFSETQRNKGNFPGRFSGRQFSNSRSEMNVSTLELGDSALYLCASSLGTPQTNEKLFFGSGTQLSVL.

This sequence joins TRBV6-5 and TRBJ2-3; no clear D gene. This CDR3 is 14 amino acids long. Germline V CDR1 and CDR2: MNHEY, SVGAGI. The V and J ends lost 2 bases and 4 bases respectively, with 10 bases between them. This CDR3 reads CASSYARESDTQYF. The CDR3, as DNA: TGTGCCAGCAGTTACGCCCGAGAGTCAGATACGCAGTATTTT.

V and J are TRBV9 and TRBJ2-6; no clear D gene. Germline lookup yields CDR1 SGDLS and CDR2 YYNGEE. The length of the CDR3 is 18 residues. V was shortened by 0 bases and J by 0 bases, with 13 bases between the two germline ends. CDR3 sequence: CASSVGSFESSGANVLTF. The CDR3 DNA reads as TGTGCCAGCAGCGTAGGGAGTTTCGAGAGCTCTGGGGCCAACGTCCTGACTTTC.

This chain connects TRBV5-4 to TRBJ2-5; D might be TRBD1 (6 bases). Germline-derived CDR1 and CDR2 are SGHNT and YYREEE (reference sequence). The germline V and J ends were trimmed by 4 bases and 2 bases, with 15 bases remaining between them. This CDR3 is 15 amino acids long. The CDR3 DNA reads as TGTGCCAGCAGCCAACCGGGACAAAGACAAGAGACCCAGTACTTC. Its translation: CASSQPGQRQETQYF.

This clonotype was counted only a few times. V gene TRBV9 combines with J gene TRBJ2-1; D is uncertain. The CDR3 totals 14 residues. The germline V gene encodes CDR1 SGDLS and CDR2 YYNGEE. The germline V and J ends were trimmed by 0 bases and 5 bases, with 9 bases remaining between them. CDR3: CASSVVARNNEQFF. CDR3 bases: TGTGCCAGCAGCGTAGTGGCCCGAAACAATGAGCAGTTCTTC. Full variable domain (rest looked up from reference TRBV9 and TRBJ2-1): DSGVTQTPKHLITATGQRVTLRCSPRSGDLSVYWYQQSLDQGLQFLIQYYNGEERAKGNILERFSAQQFPDLHSELNLSSLELGDSALYFCASSVVARNNEQFFGPGTRLTVL.

This clonotype was seen only a few times. The chain employs TRBV5-1 and TRBJ1-1, with TRBD1 matching over 9 bases. CDR1 SGHRS and CDR2 YFSETQ come from the germline V gene. The CDR3 has 15 amino acids. Trimming at V came to 5 bases and at J to 4 bases, leaving 9 bases not matched to a gene. CDR3 sequence: CASSPGTGFGTEAFF. CDR3 DNA sequence: TGCGCCAGCAGTCCAGGGACAGGGTTTGGCACTGAAGCTTTCTTT.

This chain uses TRBV5-6 with TRBJ1-2; D is unresolved. Trimming shortened V by 0 bases and J by 4 bases, and 10 bases separated the two germline ends. CDR3 size: 14 residues. From germline, CDR1 is SGHDT and CDR2 YYEEEE. CDR3 in amino acids: CASSLAGRPYGYTF. The DNA for the CDR3 is TGTGCCAGCAGCTTGGCGGGGAGACCCTATGGCTACACCTTC.

This clonotype was counted between two and nine times. The rearrangement joins TRBV7-2 to TRBJ1-2; D not certain. CDR1 is SGHTA and CDR2 is FQGNSA in the germline V gene. Trimming pared 0 bases from V and 0 bases from J, leaving 8 bases between. CDR3 length: 15 amino acids. The chain's CDR3 is CASSLAGGANYGYTF. The CDR3, as DNA: TGTGCCAGCAGCTTAGCCGGAGGCGCTAACTATGGCTACACCTTC.

This CDR3 reads CASSLRQGGEEKLFF. Here the CDR3 DNA reads TGTGCCAGCAGCCTCCGGCAGGGAGGAGAGGAAAAACTGTTTTTT. This chain uses TRBV6-1 with TRBJ1-4, with D possibly TRBD1 on 5 matching bases. Per the germline V gene, CDR1 is MNHNS and CDR2 is SASEGT. V was trimmed by 6 bases and J by 8 bases, leaving 19 bases between them. This CDR3 contains 15 residues.

This clonotype was found a few times. The chain carries TRBV5-1 and TRBJ2-6, with D possibly matching TRBD1 (6 bases). CDR1 and CDR2 from the germline V gene are SGHRS and YFSETQ. The V end was cut by 3 bases, the J end by 0 bases, with 19 bases between. CDR3 size: 19 residues. The CDR3, as DNA: TGCGCCAGCAGCTCAGCAGCCACCTCGGACAGCTCTGGGGCCAACGTCCTGACTTTC. Amino acids: CASSSAATSDSSGANVLTF.

The rearrangement uses TRBV12-5 and TRBJ1-5; D ambiguous. V gave up 7 bases and J gave up 6 bases, with 13 bases separating them. The V gene's germline CDR1 is LGHNT and CDR2 FRNRAP. CDR3 length equals 13 residues. DNA of the CDR3: TGTGCTAGTGCCCCCGGCACGGGTCAGCCCCAGCATTTT. The encoded protein is CASAPGTGQPQHF.

The V call is TRBV18, the J call TRBJ2-1, with a tentative D call TRBD1 (6 bases). The CDR3 runs to 16 residues. V was clipped by 6 bases and J by 1 base, with 16 bases between them. The germline V gene has CDR1 KGHSH and CDR2 LQKENI. The CDR3 sequence is CASSLAGQPSYNEQFF. As DNA, the CDR3 is TGTGCCAGCTCGCTGGCAGGACAGCCGTCCTACAATGAGCAGTTCTTC.

The rearrangement uses TRBV4-2 and TRBJ2-2; D gene uncertain. The CDR3 runs to 15 residues. V lost 0 bases and J 1 base, leaving 6 bases between the germline ends. Germline CDR1 reads LGHNA; CDR2 reads YNFKEQ. CDR3 nucleotide sequence: TGTGCCAGCAGCCAAGACCGCCTGAACACCGGGGAGCTGTTTTTT. Its translation: CASSQDRLNTGELFF.

This clonotype was counted between two and nine times. The chain links TRBV4-1 to TRBJ1-1; no firm D call. This CDR3 is built from 14 residues. V lost 3 bases, J lost 11 bases, and 19 bases lay in between. In germline, CDR1 is MGHRA, CDR2 YSYEKL. The CDR3 region has the DNA TGCGCCAGCAGCCAGGAAGATACCCTCTGGAGGGCTTTCTTT. It codes for CASSQEDTLWRAFF.

This clonotype was picked up a small number of times. The V call is TRBV11-2, the J call TRBJ1-4, with D unclear. Germline values: CDR1 SGHAT, CDR2 FQNNGV. The CDR3 runs 14 residues. The V and J ends lost 6 bases and 8 bases respectively, with 16 bases between them. The CDR3 here is CASRDSGKGEKLFF. CDR3 nucleotides: TGTGCCAGCAGGGATTCCGGTAAAGGGGAAAAACTGTTTTTT.

J is TRBJ2-1 and V is TRBV6-5; 7 nucleotides align to TRBD2. CDR1 is MNHEY, CDR2 SVGAGI, per germline. The trim removed 2 bases at V and 0 bases at J, leaving 10 bases unmatched. CDR3 length: 18 residues. CDR3 nucleotides: TGTGCCAGCAGTTACCCTCAAGTAGCGGGCACCTCCTACAATGAGCAGTTCTTC. Its translation: CASSYPQVAGTSYNEQFF.

This chain connects TRBV29-1 to TRBJ2-7, with D perhaps being TRBD1 or TRBD2 (6 bases each). The germline V gene has CDR1 SQVTM and CDR2 ANQGSEA. The CDR3 consists of 15 residues. Trimming took 1 base from V and 4 from J, leaving 17 bases between them. The CDR3 region has the DNA TGCAGCGTTGAAGGGGGGGCGGGCCGCTCGTACGAGCAGTACTTC. Translated: CSVEGGAGRSYEQYF.